The 18 T cell receptor beta chains listed next were all sequenced from one sample in a study of human T cells and chemical hapten exposure. MiXCR, applied by TCRdb to the RACE reads, yields one record per CDR3 protein. The repertoire has 240,000 or so distinct CDR3 sequences, 8.6% of them found once; the top ten carry under 2.5%. Time point defined: pre-sensitization, week 0. The treatment here: therapeutic diphenylcyclopropenone sensitization with weekly scalp DPC. Material: whole blood, obtained in connection with sensitization to the hapten diphenylcyclopropenone (DPC). These receptors came from a woman in her forties with alopecia areata. Some clones in this sample may be carry-over from other donors' samples.

The V call is TRBV3-1, the J call TRBJ1-5, with D unclear. The CDR3 loop spans 12 amino acids. V lost 4 bases to trimming and J lost 7 bases, with 8 bases between them. From germline, CDR1 is LGHDT and CDR2 YNNKEL (reference sequence). As DNA, the CDR3 is TGTGCCAGCAGCCTAAACAGACAGCCCCAGCATTTT. Protein: CASSLNRQPQHF.

This clonotype was seen ten or more times. The genes are TRBV20-1 and TRBJ2-1; perhaps TRBD1 as D (5 bases). The CDR3 covers 14 residues. The germline CDR1 and CDR2 sequences are DFQATT and SNEGSKA (reference sequence). Trimming took 4 bases from V and 8 from J, leaving 18 bases between them. DNA of the CDR3: TGCAGTGCTACACAACAGGACCTCCCCCATGAGCAGTTCTTC. Protein: CSATQQDLPHEQFF.

This clonotype has only a few counts. This chain links TRBV28 with TRBJ1-3; D is undetermined. In germline, CDR1 is MDHEN, CDR2 SYDVKM. The V end lost 7 bases, the J end lost 0 bases, and 10 bases lay between the germline ends. This CDR3 spans 14 amino acids. CDR3 loop: CASIAGSSGNTIYF. The CDR3 region has the DNA TGTGCCAGCATAGCGGGAAGCTCTGGAAACACCATATATTTT.

The rearrangement joins TRBV20-1 to TRBJ2-4; 12 bases line up with TRBD2. Germline V gene lookup returns CDR1 DFQATT and CDR2 SNEGSKA (reference sequence). The ends lost 3 bases at V and 1 base at J; junction bases unmatched: 7. This CDR3 comprises 17 residues. CDR3: CSASSLAGGPAKNIQYF. DNA for the CDR3: TGCAGTGCTAGTTCCCTAGCGGGAGGGCCGGCCAAAAACATTCAGTACTTC.

This clonotype was observed at least ten times. The rearrangement uses TRBV10-3 and TRBJ1-1, with 9 bases that match TRBD1. J was trimmed by 1 base and V by 4 bases; bases with no gene match: 1. CDR1 is ENHRY, CDR2 SYGVKD, per germline. The CDR3 covers 14 residues. DNA of the CDR3: TGTGCCATCAGTGCACAGGGGGCGAACACTGAAGCTTTCTTT. This codes for CAISAQGANTEAFF.

This chain links TRBV28 with TRBJ2-4; 9 bases are shared with TRBD1. CDR3 length equals 14 residues. The V and J ends lost 6 bases and 4 bases, in that order; junction bases with no gene match: 4. Looked up from germline, CDR1 is MDHEN and CDR2 is SYDVKM. CDR3 in DNA: TGTGCCAGCAGGCAGGGACAGGGTAAAAACATTCAGTACTTC. This codes for CASRQGQGKNIQYF.

This clonotype has only a few counts. V is TRBV11-3 and J is TRBJ2-2; 13 positions agree with TRBD2. This CDR3 contains 18 residues. Germline V gene data show CDR1 as SGHNT and CDR2 as YENEEA. The V gene end was trimmed by 5 bases and the J gene end by 5 bases; junction bases not matched to a gene: 11. CDR3 protein: CASSHVSLAGGRTGELFF. The CDR3 DNA sequence: TGTGCCAGCAGCCACGTGTCACTAGCGGGAGGGAGGACCGGGGAGCTGTTTTTT.

This clonotype has a handful of counts. The genes are TRBV20-1 and TRBJ2-3; no reliable D call. The CDR3 extends over 16 amino acids. The germline gives CDR1 DFQATT, CDR2 SNEGSKA (reference sequence). Trimming shortened V by 5 bases and J by 0 bases, and 18 bases separated the two germline ends. The CDR3 loop is CSAPFIRSISTDTQYF. CDR3 nucleotides: TGCAGTGCTCCCTTTATCCGTTCGATTAGCACAGATACGCAGTATTTT.

This clonotype was detected a few times. The chain combines TRBV28 with TRBJ2-3; the D is unclear. The CDR3 covers 15 residues. V gave up 6 bases and J gave up 1 base, with 14 bases separating them. Germline assignment: CDR1 MDHEN and CDR2 SYDVKM. In DNA form, the CDR3 reads TGTGCCAGCAGGCTACAGCCGCCTGGCACAGATACGCAGTATTTT. Its translation is CASRLQPPGTDTQYF.

This clonotype was seen more than once but under ten times. The chain employs TRBV20-1 and TRBJ1-2, with a tentative D call TRBD1 (5 bases). With 3 bases removed from V and 7 bases from J, the gap between germline ends came to 18 bases. The CDR3 length is 14 residues. Germline CDR1 is DFQATT and CDR2 is SNEGSKA (reference sequence). The CDR3 nucleotides are TGCAGTGCTAGGGGGCCCGTGTACCCGGGTGGCTACACCTTC. The encoded protein is CSARGPVYPGGYTF.

This clonotype was seen a handful of times. J is TRBJ1-4 and V is TRBV18; D ambiguous. V was cut by 0 bases and J by 2 bases, with 4 bases left in between. Looked up from germline, CDR1 is KGHSH and CDR2 is LQKENI. This CDR3 spans 14 amino acids. As DNA, the CDR3 is TGTGCCAGCTCACCACCAGCGACTAATGAAAAACTGTTTTTT. It encodes CASSPPATNEKLFF.

The CDR3 sequence: CASSDSQADTQYF. Written as DNA, the CDR3 is TGTGCCAGCAGTGACTCCCAAGCAGATACGCAGTATTTT. The chain uses TRBV6-4 and TRBJ2-3; no definite D call. Trimming shortened V by 0 bases and J by 4 bases, and 5 bases separated the two germline ends. The length of the CDR3 is 13 residues. CDR1 MRHNA and CDR2 SNTAGT come from the germline V gene.

The chain combines TRBV12-3 or TRBV12-4 with TRBJ2-3, with 7 nucleotides matching TRBD1. The CDR3 totals 14 residues. Unmatched junction bases numbered 3, after V lost 4 bases and J lost 2 bases. The CDR3 sequence: CASSYGQATDTQYF. As DNA, the CDR3 is TGTGCCAGCAGTTACGGACAGGCCACAGATACGCAGTATTTT.

The chain combines TRBV20-1 with TRBJ1-1; perhaps TRBD1 as D (5 bases). This CDR3 has 13 residues. Germline CDR1 is DFQATT and CDR2 is SNEGSKA (reference sequence). The V gene lost 6 bases and the J gene lost 1 base, with 12 bases spanning the gap. CDR3 residues: CSANRGGNTEAFF. In nucleotides, the CDR3 is TGCAGTGCCAACCGGGGCGGGAACACTGAAGCTTTCTTT.

This chain uses TRBV20-1 with TRBJ2-7; 8 bases map to TRBD2. The J segment lost 3 bases and the V segment lost 0 bases, leaving 13 bases of the junction unmatched. The germline V gene has CDR1 DFQATT and CDR2 SNEGSKA (reference sequence). The CDR3 extends over 17 amino acids. The CDR3 nucleotides are TGCAGTGCTAGAGACCTTCTGGAGGCGGGAGGCCACTACGAGCAGTACTTC. This encodes CSARDLLEAGGHYEQYF.

The sample holds a few counts of this clonotype. The V and J genes are TRBV11-2 and TRBJ2-3; 7 bases agree with TRBD1. The V gene end was trimmed by 1 base and the J gene end by 4 bases; junction bases not matched to a gene: 5. CDR3 length equals 15 residues. CDR1 is SGHAT, CDR2 FQNNGV, per germline. The CDR3 reads CASSLVGGKADTQYF. As DNA, the CDR3 is TGTGCCAGCAGCTTAGTAGGGGGCAAAGCAGATACGCAGTATTTT.

This clonotype came up a few times. The chain uses TRBV20-1 and TRBJ2-2; D may correspond to TRBD1 or TRBD2 (6 bases each). V was shortened by 4 bases and J by 4 bases, with 19 bases between the two germline ends. Germline CDR1 and CDR2: DFQATT and SNEGSKA (reference sequence). The CDR3 spans 16 residues. The CDR3 nucleotides are TGCAGTGCTATACTACCCCGGGGGCGGGGCACCGGGGAGCTGTTTTTT. Translating it yields CSAILPRGRGTGELFF.

The table lists this clonotype with many counts. Here the CDR3 DNA reads TGTGCCAGCAGGGGGGATGCTACGCAGTATTTT. This gives the protein CASRGDATQYF. This chain joins TRBV6-1 and TRBJ2-3; D may match TRBD1 or TRBD2 (5 bases each). CDR1 is MNHNS, CDR2 SASEGT, per germline. The CDR3 loop spans 11 amino acids. The V end was cut by 6 bases, the J end by 8 bases, with 9 bases between.